This TCR beta chain was sequenced in a study of spatial heterogeneity in lung cancer. On the study more broadly: The study consistently detected more beta-chain than alpha-chain sequences.

Time point defined: sample taken at primary tumor resection. No cell sorting; template was whole RNA from tumor, lung tissue or PBMC. All TCR cDNA molecules were individually tagged with a unique molecular identifier. Via MiXCR, TCRdb re-called the 5' RACE reads, giving one row per CDR3 protein. The top ten clones hold just over 40% of a sample with about 92,000 distinct CDR3 sequences, roughly 12% of them seen once. Sequencing was performed on PBMCs, taken at surgery. This sequence originates from a male donor with early-stage non-small cell lung cancer.

The DNA for the CDR3 is TGCGCCAGCAGCTTGACTAGCGGGAGGGCTTACAATGAGCAGTTCTTC. As protein: CASSLTSGRAYNEQFF. The chain links TRBV5-1 to TRBJ2-1, with 13 bases identical to TRBD2. The CDR3 is made up of 16 amino acids. The V gene end was trimmed by 1 base and the J gene end by 4 bases; junction bases not matched to a gene: 2. CDR1 and CDR2 from the germline V gene are SGHRS and YFSETQ.